These 26 T cell receptor beta chains were all obtained from the same sample, sequenced in a study of T cell changes during pregnancy in multiple sclerosis. Libraries were prepared by immunoSEQ multiplex PCR; TCRdb keeps only in-frame clonotypes and omits some of them. The sample lists about 61,000 clones; more than 80% were seen once. The source material was peripheral blood, sampled in the first trimester of pregnancy. The receptors derive from a female donor in good health, enrolled as a control in a pregnancy study.

This chain uses TRBV15 with TRBJ1-6; a weak D match, TRBD1 (6 bases). Germline V CDR1 and CDR2: LNHNV, YYDKDF (reference sequence). The CDR3 runs 13 residues. Trimming took 0 bases from V and 17 from J, leaving 14 bases between them. The CDR3 DNA sequence: TGTGCCACCAGCAGAGATAAGGTCGCAGGGGTCCACTTT. Translating gives CATSRDKVAGVHF.

V usage is TRBV5-1 and J usage is TRBJ2-3, with D unclear. The V and J ends lost 0 bases and 1 base respectively, with 12 bases between them. This CDR3 spans 16 amino acids. CDR1 SGHRS and CDR2 YFSETQ come from the germline V gene. For the CDR3, the DNA is TGCGCCAGCAGCTTGGCGTCTCGGCAGGGCACAGATACGCAGTATTTT. Its protein product is CASSLASRQGTDTQYF. Drawing the rest from reference TRBV5-1 and TRBJ2-3, the complete variable domain is KAGVTQTPRYLIKTRGQQVTLSCSPISGHRSVSWYQQTPGQGLQFLFEYFSETQRNKGNFPGRFSGRQFSNSRSEMNVSTLELGDSALYLCASSLASRQGTDTQYFGPGTRLTVL.

This clone was picked up one time. The CDR3 here is CAWSAVQRGVTDTQYF. Written as DNA, the CDR3 is TGTGCCTGGAGCGCAGTACAGCGGGGGGTCACAGATACGCAGTATTTT. V is TRBV30 and J is TRBJ2-3, with 9 bases identical to TRBD2. This CDR3 has 16 residues. From germline, CDR1 is GTSNPN and CDR2 SVGIG (reference sequence). V lost 3 bases, J lost 2 bases, and 9 bases stayed unmatched.

The chain couples TRBV6-5 to TRBJ2-1; 7 positions match TRBD1. CDR3 length: 15 amino acids. The junction had 12 bases not matched to a gene; V was cut back by 6 bases and J by 7 bases. Per germline, CDR1 MNHEY and CDR2 SVGAGI. CDR3 loop: CASRPDRVGWNEQFF. The CDR3 DNA follows: TGTGCCAGCAGACCCGACAGGGTGGGCTGGAATGAGCAGTTCTTC.

V is TRBV2 and J is TRBJ1-1; no clear D. Trimming pared 5 bases from V and 0 bases from J, leaving 10 bases between. This CDR3 has 14 residues. Germline lookup yields CDR1 SNHLY and CDR2 FYNNEI. The CDR3 region is CASSRTGMNTEAFF. As DNA, the CDR3 is TGTGCCAGCAGTAGGACGGGAATGAACACTGAAGCTTTCTTT.

Only a few counts were recorded for this clone. This chain connects TRBV27 to TRBJ1-2, with a weak D call TRBD1 (5 bases). Germline loops: CDR1 MNHEY, CDR2 SMNVEV (reference sequence). Trimming shortened V by 4 bases and J by 2 bases, and 11 bases separated the two germline ends. The CDR3 totals 14 residues. For the CDR3, the DNA is TGTGCCAGCAGTTGGGGCGCGGGGAACTATGGCTACACCTTC. It encodes CASSWGAGNYGYTF.

The chain uses TRBV9 and TRBJ1-4; a possible D gene is TRBD1 (6 bases). Looked up from germline, CDR1 is SGDLS and CDR2 is YYNGEE. The CDR3 runs to 13 residues. Trimming stripped 4 bases from V and 7 bases from J, with 11 bases between. Written as DNA, the CDR3 is TGTGCCAGCAGCCCAGGGGAAGCTGAAAAACTGTTTTTT. Its translation: CASSPGEAEKLFF.

The chain carries TRBV19 and TRBJ1-2; D ambiguous. Germline V gene data show CDR1 as LNHDA and CDR2 as SQIVND (reference sequence). Trimming took off 1 base at V and 2 bases at J, with 8 bases between the two ends. The CDR3 covers 14 residues. The CDR3 reads CASSIAPENYGYTF. For the CDR3, the DNA is TGTGCCAGTAGTATAGCCCCGGAGAACTATGGCTACACCTTC. Variable domain in full (rest from reference TRBV19 and TRBJ1-2): DGGITQSPKYLFRKEGQNVTLSCEQNLNHDAMYWYRQDPGQGLRLIYYSQIVNDFQKGDIAEGYSVSREKKESFPLTVTSAQKNPTAFYLCASSIAPENYGYTFGSGTRLTVV.

This chain uses TRBV27 with TRBJ2-1; D not resolved. V was cut by 5 bases and J by 4 bases, with 21 bases left in between. Germline V gene sequence: CDR1 MNHEY, CDR2 SMNVEV (reference sequence). This CDR3 comprises 17 residues. CDR3 loop: CASSPRRLRPLYNEQFF. The CDR3 DNA is TGTGCCAGCAGTCCCCGCCGACTCCGGCCCCTTTACAATGAGCAGTTCTTC.

The CDR3 spells CASSQDRRGDHGYTF. DNA for the CDR3: TGCGCCAGCAGCCAAGATAGGAGGGGAGATCATGGCTACACCTTC. The chain has TRBV4-3 and TRBJ1-2, with a tentative D call TRBD1 (5 bases). This CDR3 contains 15 residues. Trimming cost V 0 bases and J 6 bases, with 14 bases left between them. The V gene's germline CDR1 is LGHNA and CDR2 YSLEER.

The chain couples TRBV5-1 to TRBJ2-5, with 10 bases lining up with TRBD1. The CDR3 spans 16 residues. The germline gives CDR1 SGHRS, CDR2 YFSETQ. After removal of 0 bases from V and 4 bases from J, the junction contained 6 bases not matched to a gene. CDR3 protein: CASSLANRDRGETQYF. The CDR3 DNA sequence: TGCGCCAGCAGCTTGGCCAACCGGGACAGGGGAGAGACCCAGTACTTC. Together with reference TRBV5-1 and TRBJ2-5, the CDR3 gives the full variable domain: KAGVTQTPRYLIKTRGQQVTLSCSPISGHRSVSWYQQTPGQGLQFLFEYFSETQRNKGNFPGRFSGRQFSNSRSEMNVSTLELGDSALYLCASSLANRDRGETQYFGPGTRLLVL.

This clone was recorded a few times. V and J are TRBV7-7 and TRBJ2-5; 10 bases fit TRBD2. This CDR3 has 13 amino acids. The J segment lost 5 bases and the V segment lost 9 bases, leaving 6 bases of the junction unmatched. From germline, CDR1 is SSHAT and CDR2 FNYEAQ (reference sequence). In DNA form, the CDR3 reads TGTGCCAGTTCAGCGGGGGGGCCTGAGACCCAGTACTTC. Translation: CASSAGGPETQYF.

The rearrangement links TRBV9 to TRBJ1-3; 8 nucleotides align to TRBD1. Germline assignment: CDR1 SGDLS and CDR2 YYNGEE. V lost 0 bases to trimming and J lost 1 base; unmatched junction nucleotides: 6. This CDR3 is built from 17 residues. CDR3 residues: CASSVVDRGRSGNTIYF. The CDR3 region has the DNA TGTGCCAGCAGCGTAGTTGACAGGGGAAGGTCTGGAAACACCATATATTTT.

This chain uses TRBV11-3 with TRBJ1-6; a weak D match, TRBD1 (6 bases). CDR1 and CDR2 (germline): SGHNT, YENEEA. Deletions cut 5 bases from V and 10 bases from J, with 18 bases between. The CDR3 is 15 amino acids. As DNA, the CDR3 is TGTGCCAGCAGCCCGAGTCGTCCAGGGGCGTCACCCCTCCACTTT. It translates to CASSPSRPGASPLHF.

The J gene is TRBJ1-6, the V gene TRBV28, with 9 positions matching TRBD1. V gave up 8 bases and J gave up 7 bases; unmatched junction bases: 6. The V gene's germline CDR1 is MDHEN and CDR2 SYDVKM. CDR3 length: 14 residues. The CDR3 DNA is TGTGCCAGCGTTTTACAGGGGGCAAATTCACCCCTCCACTTT. Protein sequence: CASVLQGANSPLHF.

The chain's CDR3 is CASSELRTGDDEQYF. In nucleotides, the CDR3 is TGTGCCAGCAGTGAACTCCGGACAGGGGACGACGAGCAGTACTTC. This chain links TRBV25-1 with TRBJ2-7, with 9 bases aligning to TRBD1. The V and J ends lost 2 bases and 5 bases, in that order; junction bases with no gene match: 7. CDR3 length: 15 amino acids. In germline, CDR1 is MGHDK, CDR2 SYGVNS.

This clone has only a few counts. The chain carries TRBV14 and TRBJ1-4, with D unclear. CDR3 length: 13 residues. Deletions cut 2 bases from V and 6 bases from J, with 7 bases between. Germline CDR1 and CDR2: SGHDN and FVKESK. The DNA of the CDR3 is TGTGCCAGCAGCCAATGGGGAGATGAAAAACTGTTTTTT. This sequence encodes CASSQWGDEKLFF.

CDR3: CASSPSGGGSSGELFF. CDR3 bases: TGTGCCAGCAGCCCCTCTGGCGGGGGGAGTAGTGGGGAGCTGTTTTTT. V usage is TRBV5-5 and J usage is TRBJ2-2; 8 bases match TRBD2. V gave up 4 bases and J gave up 8 bases; unmatched junction bases: 13. CDR1 SGHKS and CDR2 YYEKEE come from the germline V gene (reference sequence). The CDR3 has 16 residues.

The rearrangement links TRBV7-2 to TRBJ2-5, with D tentatively TRBD2 (5 bases). The CDR3 covers 15 residues. CDR1 is SGHTA and CDR2 is FQGNSA in the germline V gene. V shed 1 base and J shed 0 bases, with 9 bases lying between them. The CDR3 nucleotides are TGTGCCAGCAGCTTAGGAGGGAACTACCAAGAGACCCAGTACTTC. It codes for CASSLGGNYQETQYF. The full variable domain, in which reference TRBV7-2 and TRBJ2-5 provide the parts outside the CDR3, is GAGVSQSPSNKVTEKGKDVELRCDPISGHTALYWYRQSLGQGLEFLIYFQGNSAPDKSGLPSDRFSAERTGGSVSTLTIQRTQQEDSAVYLCASSLGGNYQETQYFGPGTRLLVL.

This sequence joins TRBV4-2 and TRBJ1-1; weak D call: TRBD1 (6 bases). V shed 3 bases and J shed 4 bases, with 12 bases lying between them. CDR3 length: 14 residues. Germline V gene data show CDR1 as LGHNA and CDR2 as YNFKEQ. The CDR3 DNA sequence: TGTGCCAGCAGCCAGCAGGGGCAAGTCACTGAAGCTTTCTTT. Translated: CASSQQGQVTEAFF.

The V gene is TRBV5-6, the J gene TRBJ2-3; TRBD1 matches at 7 bases. The germline gives CDR1 SGHDT, CDR2 YYEEEE. The CDR3 is 15 amino acids. J was trimmed by 1 base and V by 5 bases; bases with no gene match: 7. In DNA, the CDR3 is TGTGCCAGCAGGAAGATAGGGACAGGCACAGATACGCAGTATTTT. Translation: CASRKIGTGTDTQYF.

This chain connects TRBV14 to TRBJ2-1; D not resolved. This CDR3 contains 16 residues. Per the germline V gene, CDR1 is SGHDN and CDR2 is FVKESK. The V end lost 1 base, the J end lost 4 bases, and 14 bases lay between the germline ends. The CDR3 sequence is CASSQGLGQSYNEQFF. Here the CDR3 DNA reads TGTGCCAGCAGCCAAGGATTGGGCCAGTCTTACAATGAGCAGTTCTTC. Looking up the rest from reference TRBV14 and TRBJ2-1 gives the full variable domain: EAGVTQFPSHSVIEKGQTVTLRCDPISGHDNLYWYRRVMGKEIKFLLHFVKESKQDESGMPNNRFLAERTGGTYSTLKVQPAELEDSGVYFCASSQGLGQSYNEQFFGPGTRLTVL.

This rearrangement joins TRBV7-8 to TRBJ2-2, with D possibly matching TRBD2 (6 bases). V lost 5 bases and J 6 bases, leaving 19 bases between the germline ends. The CDR3 extends over 16 amino acids. CDR1 is SGHVS, CDR2 FQNEAQ, per germline. As DNA, the CDR3 is TGTGCCAGCAGCCCCACGTCGGGGGTGGAGTCCGGGGAGCTGTTTTTT. Protein sequence: CASSPTSGVESGELFF.

The chain links TRBV7-2 to TRBJ1-2; 8 bases fit TRBD1. The CDR3 consists of 14 residues. Germline assignment: CDR1 SGHTA and CDR2 FQGNSA. The trim removed 5 bases at V and 4 bases at J, leaving 6 bases unmatched. The CDR3 DNA is TGTGCCAGCAGCCACCGGACAGGGAGCTATGGCTACACCTTC. It translates to CASSHRTGSYGYTF. The full variable domain, with the rest looked up from reference TRBV7-2 and TRBJ1-2, is GAGVSQSPSNKVTEKGKDVELRCDPISGHTALYWYRQSLGQGLEFLIYFQGNSAPDKSGLPSDRFSAERTGGSVSTLTIQRTQQEDSAVYLCASSHRTGSYGYTFGSGTRLTVV.

This clone showed up just once. The chain recombines TRBV11-2 with TRBJ1-2; the D gene is possibly TRBD1 (5 bases). CDR3 size: 13 residues. V shed 4 bases and J shed 6 bases, with 12 bases lying between them. Germline V gives CDR1 SGHAT, CDR2 FQNNGV. This CDR3 reads CASSSGPPHGYTF. The DNA of the CDR3 is TGTGCCAGCAGCTCAGGGCCGCCACATGGCTACACCTTC.

The chain couples TRBV10-2 to TRBJ1-2; possibly TRBD1 for D (5 bases). V lost 8 bases and J lost 1, with 17 bases in between. Germline loops: CDR1 WSHSY, CDR2 SAAADI. The length of the CDR3 is 15 residues. The CDR3 loop is CASGPGRTNNYGYTF. Written as DNA, the CDR3 is TGCGCCAGCGGGCCGGGACGGACTAATAACTATGGCTACACCTTC.